A single T cell receptor beta chain is shown here with its context. Its antigen is currently unknown. Germline assignment: CDR1 SGHRS and CDR2 YFSETQ. The CDR3 contains 14 residues. Between the trimmed V and J ends, which lost 6 bases and 0 bases, there was a span of 11 bases. This entry belongs to a study of tumor-infiltrating lymphocytes in localized non-small cell lung cancer. Regarding the study as a whole: Different pieces of the same tissue were used for each assay. IM1 and IM2 tumors showed no difference in T-cell fraction. No link was found between tumor T-cell fraction and recurrence-free survival. TCRbeta sequencing showed higher T cell infiltration in tumors than uninvolved lung.

Profiled with immunoSEQ multiplex PCR; TCRdb holds only in-frame clones, not every one. The data show about 7,000 clones, with 60% to 80% seen just once and around 10% held by the top ten. The chain couples TRBV5-1 to TRBJ2-3; a weak D match, TRBD1 (6 bases). The receptor comes from a human donor with non-small cell lung cancer. The specimen was lung tumor tissue. The DNA of the CDR3 is TGCGCCAGCAAGGACAGCACTAGCACAGATACGCAGTATTTT. This translates into CASKDSTSTDTQYF. Variable domain in full (rest from reference TRBV5-1 and TRBJ2-3): KAGVTQTPRYLIKTRGQQVTLSCSPISGHRSVSWYQQTPGQGLQFLFEYFSETQRNKGNFPGRFSGRQFSNSRSEMNVSTLELGDSALYLCASKDSTSTDTQYFGPGTRLTVL.